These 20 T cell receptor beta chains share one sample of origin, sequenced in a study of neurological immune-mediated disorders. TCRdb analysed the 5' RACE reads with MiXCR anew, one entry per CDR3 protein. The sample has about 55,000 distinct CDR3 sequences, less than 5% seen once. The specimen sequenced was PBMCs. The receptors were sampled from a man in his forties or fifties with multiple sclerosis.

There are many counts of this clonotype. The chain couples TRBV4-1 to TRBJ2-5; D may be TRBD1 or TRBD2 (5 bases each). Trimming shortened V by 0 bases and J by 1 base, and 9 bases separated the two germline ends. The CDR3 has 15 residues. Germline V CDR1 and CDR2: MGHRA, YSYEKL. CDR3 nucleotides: TGCGCCAGCAGCCAAGATAGGGGACGCCAAGAGACCCAGTACTTC. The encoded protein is CASSQDRGRQETQYF.

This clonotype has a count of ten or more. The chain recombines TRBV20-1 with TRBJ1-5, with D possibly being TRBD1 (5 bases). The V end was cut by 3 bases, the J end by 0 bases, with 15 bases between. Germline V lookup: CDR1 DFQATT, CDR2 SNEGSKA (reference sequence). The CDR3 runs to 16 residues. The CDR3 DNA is TGCAGTGCTAGCGGACCCTCAGGGTTTAGCAATCAGCCCCAGCATTTT. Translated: CSASGPSGFSNQPQHF.

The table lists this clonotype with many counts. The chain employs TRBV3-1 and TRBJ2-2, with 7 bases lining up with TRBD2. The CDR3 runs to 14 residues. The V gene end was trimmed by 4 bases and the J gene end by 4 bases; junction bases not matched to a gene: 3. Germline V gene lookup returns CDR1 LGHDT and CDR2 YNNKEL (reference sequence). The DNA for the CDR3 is TGTGCCAGCAGCCCGACGGGGGGCACCGGGGAGCTGTTTTTT. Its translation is CASSPTGGTGELFF.

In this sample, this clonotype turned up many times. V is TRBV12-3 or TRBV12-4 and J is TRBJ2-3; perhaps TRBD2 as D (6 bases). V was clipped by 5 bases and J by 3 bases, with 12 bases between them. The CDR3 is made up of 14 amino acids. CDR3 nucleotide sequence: TGTGCCAGCAGTCCGGGACTGGGGACAGATACGCAGTATTTT. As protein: CASSPGLGTDTQYF.

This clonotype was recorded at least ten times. DNA for the CDR3: TGTGCCAGCAGTTATGAAGGGTCCTACAATGAGCAGTTCTTC. As protein: CASSYEGSYNEQFF. The chain couples TRBV6-6 to TRBJ2-1; D unresolved. This CDR3 region has 14 residues. The germline CDR1 and CDR2 sequences are MNHNY and SVGAGI (reference sequence). Deletions cut 3 bases from V and 1 base from J, with 7 bases between.

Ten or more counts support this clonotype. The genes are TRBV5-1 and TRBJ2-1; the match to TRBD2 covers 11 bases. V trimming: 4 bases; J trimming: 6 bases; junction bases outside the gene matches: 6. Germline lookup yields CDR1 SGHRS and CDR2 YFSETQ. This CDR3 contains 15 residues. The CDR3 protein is CASSETSGVINEQFF. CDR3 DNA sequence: TGCGCCAGCAGCGAGACTAGCGGGGTGATCAATGAGCAGTTCTTC.

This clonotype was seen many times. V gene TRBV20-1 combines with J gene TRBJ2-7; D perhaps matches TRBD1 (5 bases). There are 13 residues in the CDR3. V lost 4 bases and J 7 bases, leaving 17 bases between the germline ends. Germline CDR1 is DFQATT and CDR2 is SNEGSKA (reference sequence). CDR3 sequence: CSATGIARFEQYF. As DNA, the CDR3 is TGCAGTGCTACAGGGATCGCGCGATTTGAGCAGTACTTC.

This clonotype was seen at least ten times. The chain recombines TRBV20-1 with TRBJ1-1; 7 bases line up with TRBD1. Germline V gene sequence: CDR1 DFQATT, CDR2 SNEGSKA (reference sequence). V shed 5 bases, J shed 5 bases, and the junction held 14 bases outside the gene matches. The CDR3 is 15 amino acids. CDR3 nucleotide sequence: TGCAGTGCTCCCCAGGGGGGGGGCGCCCGAACTGAAGCTTTCTTT. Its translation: CSAPQGGGARTEAFF.

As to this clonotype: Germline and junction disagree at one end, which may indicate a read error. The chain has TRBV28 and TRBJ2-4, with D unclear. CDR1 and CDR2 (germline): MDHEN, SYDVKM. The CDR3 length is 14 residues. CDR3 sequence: CASSFQLGRNIHYF. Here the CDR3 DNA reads TGTGCCAGCAGTTTTCAATTGGGTAGGAACATTCATTACTTC.

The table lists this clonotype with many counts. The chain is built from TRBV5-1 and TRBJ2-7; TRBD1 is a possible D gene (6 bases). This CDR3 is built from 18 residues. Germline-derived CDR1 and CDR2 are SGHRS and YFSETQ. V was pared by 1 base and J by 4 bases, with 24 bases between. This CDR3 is CASSLQPPGQPYPYEQYF. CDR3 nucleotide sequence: TGCGCCAGCAGCTTGCAACCGCCTGGACAGCCCTACCCTTACGAGCAGTACTTC.

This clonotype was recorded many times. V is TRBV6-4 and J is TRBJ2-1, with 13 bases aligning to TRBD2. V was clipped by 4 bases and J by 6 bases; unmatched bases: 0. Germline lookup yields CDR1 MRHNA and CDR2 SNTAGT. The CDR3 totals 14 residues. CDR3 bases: TGTGCCAGCAGTGGGACTAGCGGGAGCAATGAGCAGTTCTTC. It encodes CASSGTSGSNEQFF.

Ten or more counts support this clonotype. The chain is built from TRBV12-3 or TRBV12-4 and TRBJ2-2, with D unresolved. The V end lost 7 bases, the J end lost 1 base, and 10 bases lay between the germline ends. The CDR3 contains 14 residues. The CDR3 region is CASTLRQNTGELFF. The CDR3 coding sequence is TGTGCCAGCACCCTCCGACAGAACACCGGGGAGCTGTTTTTT.

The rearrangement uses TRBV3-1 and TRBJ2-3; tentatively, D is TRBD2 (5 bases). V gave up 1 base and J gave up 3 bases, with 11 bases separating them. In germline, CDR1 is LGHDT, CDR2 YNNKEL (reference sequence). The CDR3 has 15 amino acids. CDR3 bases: TGTGCCAGCAGCCAAGGGAGGAGCGGAACAGATACGCAGTATTTT. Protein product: CASSQGRSGTDTQYF.

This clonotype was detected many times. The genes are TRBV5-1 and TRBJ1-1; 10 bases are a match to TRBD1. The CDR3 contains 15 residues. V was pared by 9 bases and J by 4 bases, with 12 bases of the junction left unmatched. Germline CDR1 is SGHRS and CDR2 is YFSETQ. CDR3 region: CATRQGADGGTEAFF. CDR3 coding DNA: TGCGCCACACGACAGGGGGCCGATGGCGGCACTGAAGCTTTCTTT.

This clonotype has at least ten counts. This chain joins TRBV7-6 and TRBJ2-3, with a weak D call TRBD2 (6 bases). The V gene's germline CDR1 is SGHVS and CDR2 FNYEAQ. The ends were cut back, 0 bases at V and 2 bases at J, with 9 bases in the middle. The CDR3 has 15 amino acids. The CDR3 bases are TGTGCCAGCAGCTTAGCGATAGCGGACACAGATACGCAGTATTTT. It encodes CASSLAIADTDTQYF.

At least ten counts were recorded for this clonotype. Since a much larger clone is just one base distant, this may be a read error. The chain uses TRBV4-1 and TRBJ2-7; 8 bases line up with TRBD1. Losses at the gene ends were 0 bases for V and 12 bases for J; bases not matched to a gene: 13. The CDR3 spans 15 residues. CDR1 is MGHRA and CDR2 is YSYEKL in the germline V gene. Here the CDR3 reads CASSQEDKGQGVLYF. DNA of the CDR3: TGCGCCAGCAGCCAAGAAGATAAAGGACAGGGTGTACTGTACTTC.

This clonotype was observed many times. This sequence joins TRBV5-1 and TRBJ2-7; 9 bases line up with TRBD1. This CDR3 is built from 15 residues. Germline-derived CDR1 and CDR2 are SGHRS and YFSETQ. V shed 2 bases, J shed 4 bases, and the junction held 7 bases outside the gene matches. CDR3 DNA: TGCGCCAGCAGCTTTACCGGGACAGGGACGTACGAGCAGTACTTC. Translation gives CASSFTGTGTYEQYF.

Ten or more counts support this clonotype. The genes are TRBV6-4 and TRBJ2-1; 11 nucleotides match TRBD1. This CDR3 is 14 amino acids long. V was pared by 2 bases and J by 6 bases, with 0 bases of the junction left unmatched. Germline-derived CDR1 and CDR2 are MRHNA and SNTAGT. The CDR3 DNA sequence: TGTGCCAGCAGTGACGGGACAGGGGGCAATGAGCAGTTCTTC. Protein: CASSDGTGGNEQFF.

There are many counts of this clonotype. The CDR3 spells CASSLTGTGSYEQYF. The CDR3, as DNA: TGTGCCAGCAGTTTGACCGGGACAGGCTCCTACGAGCAGTACTTC. The chain is built from TRBV6-1 and TRBJ2-7, with 8 bases matching TRBD1. From germline, CDR1 is MNHNS and CDR2 SASEGT. J lost 0 bases, V lost 5 bases, and 6 bases had no gene match. CDR3 length: 15 amino acids.

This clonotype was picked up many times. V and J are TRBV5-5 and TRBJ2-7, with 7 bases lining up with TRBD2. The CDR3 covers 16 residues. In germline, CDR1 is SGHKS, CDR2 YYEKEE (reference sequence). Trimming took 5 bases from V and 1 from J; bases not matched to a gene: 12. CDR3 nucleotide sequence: TGTGCCAGCAGGATGCGTAGCGGGCAAATTTCCTACGAGCAGTACTTC. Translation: CASRMRSGQISYEQYF.